Sequencing of this T cell receptor beta chain was carried out in a study of blood T cell repertoires in COVID-19. Study-level information: COVID-19 samples from acute and convalescent phases originated in the United States, Italy and Spain.

Germline V gives CDR1 MNHNY, CDR2 SVGAGI (reference sequence). The CDR3 length is 14 residues. V shed 10 bases and J 8 bases; nucleotides not matched to a gene: 11. Per the original methods: Reference gene primer amplification yielded estimated nucleated cell counts. Clones were sequenced by immunoSEQ multiplex PCR, and TCRdb holds only the in-frame ones, with some missing. V and J calls plus clone size are reproduced from that table; the DNA served to infer D and trimming. The sample has roughly 150,000 clones, roughly 84% seen once. One Seattle source followed patients from active infection through their disease course.

Sequences were obtained from peripheral blood. The V call is TRBV6-6, the J call TRBJ1-2; 12 bases match TRBD1. The receptor was isolated from a woman aged 45 to 65 with COVID-19, enrolled during active disease. CDR3 region: CATNRPGQGAGYTF. The CDR3 DNA reads as TGTGCCACTAACAGGCCGGGACAGGGGGCAGGCTACACCTTC.